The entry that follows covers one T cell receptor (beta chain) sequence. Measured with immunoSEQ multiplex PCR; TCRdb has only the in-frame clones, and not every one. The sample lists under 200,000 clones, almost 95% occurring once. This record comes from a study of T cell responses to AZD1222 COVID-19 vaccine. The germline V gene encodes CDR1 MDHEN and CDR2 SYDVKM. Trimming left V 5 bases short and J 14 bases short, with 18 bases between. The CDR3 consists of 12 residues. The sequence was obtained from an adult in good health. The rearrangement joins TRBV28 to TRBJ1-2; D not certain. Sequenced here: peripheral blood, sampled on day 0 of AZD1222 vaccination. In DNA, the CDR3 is TGTGCCAGCAGTGGCGGGAACACGGTGGGGACCTTC. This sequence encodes CASSGGNTVGTF.